This record concerns one T cell receptor (beta chain) sequence. What antigen it recognizes has not been identified. No much larger clonotype is one base removed from it; base qualities were not supplied. These data are taken from a study of blood T cells in healthy people across ages (dated by TCRdb to between 2014 and 2017). Looking at the study overall: In model experiments, template switching captured roughly one uniquely barcoded TCR beta cDNA molecule for every two T cells. Donors of different ages were randomly distributed across sequencing lanes to avoid experimental bias. Using the same blood draw, the study looked at two additional independent replicas of 1 million unique cDNA reads for two donors, one aged 18 to 30 and the other aged 80 or older. Using deep sequencing normalized with unique cDNA molecular identifiers, the study measured how TCR beta repertoire diversity changes with age. Donors were grouped into four age groups: young (average approximately 16 years), middle-aged (approximately 41), aged (around 56) and long-lived (approximately 81). Overall study results and their limits: Observed TCR beta diversity per million T cells fell roughly linearly with age, and a significant reduction was already apparent by age about 36. Estimates of total diversity based on one million sequenced T cells were considered lower bounds and underestimates. The CMV infection status of donors was not known, potentially confounding age-related changes in expanded clonotypes. Compared with the aged group, the long-lived group had more naive CD4+ T cells, fewer expanded clones and increased TCR diversity, a pattern suggesting age selection. Observed TCR beta diversity correlated strongly with the percentage of naive T cells measured by flow cytometry. Since profiling was done on bulk unsorted PBMCs, naive and antigen-experienced compartments could not be conclusively compared.

Library generation was performed with 5' RACE. The instrument given in TCRdb is Illumina HiSeq 2500. A second roughly 6 to 11 cycle PCR used a sample-barcoded 5' primer and a J-beta primer mix. A unique molecular identifier was introduced onto each TCR beta cDNA molecule by a template-switch 5' adaptor carrying 12 random nucleotides. At least 3 million CDR3-containing paired-end reads were obtained from each sample. The Mint cDNA synthesis kit, primed by a TRBC-specific oligonucleotide, was used to synthesize first-strand cDNA from all RNA. Following uracil-DNA glycosylase treatment, a first 18-cycle PCR with universal primers M1SS and BC2_uni_R was performed on all cDNA. On the study's bioinformatics: For normalization, 1 million high-quality reads were randomly selected from each sample, with every read carrying a distinct molecular identifier. Reads sharing molecular identifiers were discarded rather than binned into consensus sequences. MiTCR, with a Q25 quality threshold and the strictest error-elimination algorithm, was used for CDR3 identification, clonotype clustering and error correction. A nonparametric unseen species model using Euler transformation provided a lower-bound estimate of total TCR beta diversity. TCRdb itself trimmed the public reads at Q25 with fastp, ran MiXCR and retained productive beta chains. Each record represents a unique CDR3 protein, reported with the most common genes and DNA among its rows. The V and J calls come from TCRdb's annotation, not from the publication. Here the sample has hundreds of thousands of distinct CDR3 sequences; about 48% occur a single time. Of the sample, 13% falls within the top ten clones.

Donors were about 36 systemically healthy Caucasian individuals from Russia aged roughly 6 to 90 years. Each donor gave 8 to 10 milliliters of peripheral blood, collected into EDTA-treated Vacutainer tubes. Ficoll-Paque density-gradient centrifugation was used to isolate PBMCs, with at least 7 million per sample. Total RNA was extracted from PBMCs with Trizol reagent, with at least 5.5 micrograms obtained per sample. For every donor, an aliquot of PBMCs went through flow cytometry to measure the percentages of naive CD45RAhigh/CD27high T cells. The CDR1 and CDR2 encoded by the germline V gene (reference sequence) are LGHDT and YNNKEL. Inclusive of the bounding cysteine and phenylalanine, the CDR3 is 16 residues long. Only the CDR3 portion is preserved as DNA: 48 bases, with reading frame beginning at the first base. V loses 5 bases at its end and J loses 6 bases; junction bases beyond the gene matches: 11.

The clonotype was recovered from a man between 25 and 39 years old in good health. Sequencing was done on a sample of blood. Here the chain combines TRBV3-1 and TRBJ2-1, with TRBD1 matching 9 junction bases. The sequenced DNA is TGTGCCAGCAGCGGACAGGGGAATCCTTTCATCAATGAGCAGTTCTTC. This gives the protein CASSGQGNPFINEQFF.